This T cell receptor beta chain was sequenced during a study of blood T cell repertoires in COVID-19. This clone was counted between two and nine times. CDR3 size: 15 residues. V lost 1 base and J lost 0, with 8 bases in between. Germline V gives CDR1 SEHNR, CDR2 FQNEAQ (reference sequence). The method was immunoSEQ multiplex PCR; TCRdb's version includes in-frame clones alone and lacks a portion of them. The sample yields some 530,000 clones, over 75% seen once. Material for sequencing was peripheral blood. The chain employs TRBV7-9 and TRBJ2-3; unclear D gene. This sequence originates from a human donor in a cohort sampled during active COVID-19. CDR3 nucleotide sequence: TGTGCCAGCAGCTTAGTTGAGTATAGCACAGATACGCAGTATTTT. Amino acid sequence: CASSLVEYSTDTQYF.